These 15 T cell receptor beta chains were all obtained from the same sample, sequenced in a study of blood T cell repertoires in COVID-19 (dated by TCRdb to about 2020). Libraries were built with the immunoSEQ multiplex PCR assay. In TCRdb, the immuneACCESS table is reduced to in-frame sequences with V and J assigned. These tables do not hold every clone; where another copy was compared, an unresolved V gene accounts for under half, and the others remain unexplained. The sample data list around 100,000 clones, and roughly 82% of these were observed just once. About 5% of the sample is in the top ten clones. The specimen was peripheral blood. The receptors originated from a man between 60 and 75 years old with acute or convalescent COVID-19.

CDR3 nucleotide sequence: TGTGCCAGCAGCCAAGACCCCAGGGTAGGGGATTCACCCCTCCACTTT. It encodes CASSQDPRVGDSPLHF. The V gene is TRBV14, the J gene TRBJ1-6, with D tentatively TRBD1 (5 bases). Germline CDR1 and CDR2: SGHDN and FVKESK. The CDR3 totals 16 residues. The ends were cut back, 0 bases at V and 8 bases at J, with 14 bases in the middle.

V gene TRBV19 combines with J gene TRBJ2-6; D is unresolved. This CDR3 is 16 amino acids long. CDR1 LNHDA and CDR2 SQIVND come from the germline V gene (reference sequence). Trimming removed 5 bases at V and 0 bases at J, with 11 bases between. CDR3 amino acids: CASSVQSSSGANVLTF. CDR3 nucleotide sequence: TGTGCCAGTAGTGTGCAGTCTAGCTCTGGGGCCAACGTCCTGACTTTC.

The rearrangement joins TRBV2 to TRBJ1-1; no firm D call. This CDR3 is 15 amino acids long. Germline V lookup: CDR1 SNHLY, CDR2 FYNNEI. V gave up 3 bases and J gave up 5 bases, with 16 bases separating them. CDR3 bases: TGTGCCAGCAGTGACAGGTATGGGCTTGGGACTGAAGCTTTCTTT. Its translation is CASSDRYGLGTEAFF.

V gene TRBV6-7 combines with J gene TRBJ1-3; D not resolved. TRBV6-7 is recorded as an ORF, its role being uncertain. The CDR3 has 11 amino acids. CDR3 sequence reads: CGRGSGNTIYF. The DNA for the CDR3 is TGTGGACGGGGCTCTGGAAACACCATATATTTT.

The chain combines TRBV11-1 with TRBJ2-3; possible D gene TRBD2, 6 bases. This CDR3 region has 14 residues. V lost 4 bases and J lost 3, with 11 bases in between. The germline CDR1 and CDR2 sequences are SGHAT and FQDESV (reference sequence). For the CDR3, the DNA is TGTGCCAGCAGCTCCCGGACTAATACAGATACGCAGTATTTT. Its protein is CASSSRTNTDTQYF.

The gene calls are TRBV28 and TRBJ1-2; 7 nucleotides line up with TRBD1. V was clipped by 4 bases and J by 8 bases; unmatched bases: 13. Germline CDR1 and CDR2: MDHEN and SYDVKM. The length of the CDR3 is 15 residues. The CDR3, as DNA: TGTGCCAGCAGTTCATCCTATAGGGACAGAGGAGGCTACACCTTC. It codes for CASSSSYRDRGGYTF.

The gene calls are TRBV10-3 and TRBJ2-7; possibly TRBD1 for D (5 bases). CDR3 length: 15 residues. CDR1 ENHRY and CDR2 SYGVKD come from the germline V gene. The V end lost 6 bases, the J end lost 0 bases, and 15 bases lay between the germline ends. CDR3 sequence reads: CAIRDQSGRSYEQYF. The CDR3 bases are TGTGCCATCAGGGATCAGTCAGGGCGCTCCTACGAGCAGTACTTC.

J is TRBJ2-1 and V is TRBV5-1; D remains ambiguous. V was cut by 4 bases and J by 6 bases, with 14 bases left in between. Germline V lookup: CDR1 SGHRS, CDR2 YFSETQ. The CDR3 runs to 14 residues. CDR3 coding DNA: TGCGCCAGCAGCCTACGACTGGGTTTCAATGAGCAGTTCTTC. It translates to CASSLRLGFNEQFF. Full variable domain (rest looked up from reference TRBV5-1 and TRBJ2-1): KAGVTQTPRYLIKTRGQQVTLSCSPISGHRSVSWYQQTPGQGLQFLFEYFSETQRNKGNFPGRFSGRQFSNSRSEMNVSTLELGDSALYLCASSLRLGFNEQFFGPGTRLTVL.

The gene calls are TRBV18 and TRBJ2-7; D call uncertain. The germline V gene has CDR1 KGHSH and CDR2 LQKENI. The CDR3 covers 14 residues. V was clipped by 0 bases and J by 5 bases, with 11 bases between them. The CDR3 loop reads CASSPPVQRNEQYF. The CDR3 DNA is TGTGCCAGCTCACCACCGGTACAGAGAAACGAGCAGTACTTC.

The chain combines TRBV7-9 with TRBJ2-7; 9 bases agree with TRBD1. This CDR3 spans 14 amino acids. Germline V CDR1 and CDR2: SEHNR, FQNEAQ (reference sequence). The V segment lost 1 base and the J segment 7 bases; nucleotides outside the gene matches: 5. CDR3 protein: CASSLEGQGVEQYF. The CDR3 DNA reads TGTGCCAGCAGCTTAGAGGGACAGGGTGTTGAGCAGTACTTC.

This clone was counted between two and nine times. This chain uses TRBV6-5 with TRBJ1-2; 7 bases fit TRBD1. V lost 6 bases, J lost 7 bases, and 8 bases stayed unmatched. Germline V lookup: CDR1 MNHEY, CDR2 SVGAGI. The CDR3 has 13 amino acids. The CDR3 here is CASSPTGVAGYTF. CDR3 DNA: TGTGCCAGCAGCCCAACAGGGGTAGCTGGCTACACCTTC.

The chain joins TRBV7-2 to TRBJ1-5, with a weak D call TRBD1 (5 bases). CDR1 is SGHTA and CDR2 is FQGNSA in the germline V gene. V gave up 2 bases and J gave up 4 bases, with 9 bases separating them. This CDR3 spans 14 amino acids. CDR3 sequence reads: CASSLIGVNQPQHF. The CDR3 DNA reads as TGTGCCAGCAGCTTAATAGGGGTTAATCAGCCCCAGCATTTT.

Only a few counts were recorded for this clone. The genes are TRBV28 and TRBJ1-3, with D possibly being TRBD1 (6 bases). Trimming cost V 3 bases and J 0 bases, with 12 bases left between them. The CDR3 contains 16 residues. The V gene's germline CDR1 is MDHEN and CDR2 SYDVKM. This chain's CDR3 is CASSFLQGISGNTIYF. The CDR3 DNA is TGTGCCAGCAGTTTCTTACAGGGCATCTCTGGAAACACCATATATTTT.

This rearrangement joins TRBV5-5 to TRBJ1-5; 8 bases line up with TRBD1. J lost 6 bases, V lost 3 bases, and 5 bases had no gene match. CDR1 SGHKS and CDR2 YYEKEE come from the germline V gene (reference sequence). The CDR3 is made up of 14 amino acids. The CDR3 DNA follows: TGTGCCAGCAGCTGGACAGGGAGATTTCAGCCCCAGCATTTT. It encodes CASSWTGRFQPQHF.

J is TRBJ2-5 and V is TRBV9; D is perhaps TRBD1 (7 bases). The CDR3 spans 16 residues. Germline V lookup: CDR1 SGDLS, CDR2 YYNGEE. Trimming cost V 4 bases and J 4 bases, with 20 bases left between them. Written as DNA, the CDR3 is TGTGCCAGCAGCCCTCCAGGGGGGACGGGGGTAGAGACCCAGTACTTC. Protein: CASSPPGGTGVETQYF.